The 26 T cell receptor beta chains reported below all come from one sample, sequenced in a study of blood T cell repertoires in COVID-19. Some clones are missing from TCRdb's copy, which holds only in-frame ones; the method was immunoSEQ multiplex PCR. The table lists 180,000 or so clones, about four fifths of them singletons. Source material: PBMCs or T cells enriched from blood (not recorded which). Receptors were obtained from a woman aged 50 to 60 in a cohort exposed to, infected with or recovered from COVID-19 (not recorded which).

The rearrangement joins TRBV7-8 to TRBJ1-1; 8 bases fit TRBD1. Germline CDR1 SGHVS, CDR2 FQNEAQ. CDR3 size: 15 residues. The V and J ends lost 5 bases and 3 bases, in that order; junction bases with no gene match: 8. This chain's CDR3 is CASSPHGQGYTEAFF. CDR3 DNA sequence: TGTGCCAGCAGCCCCCACGGACAGGGTTACACTGAAGCTTTCTTT.

This clone was detected only a few times. V and J are TRBV28 and TRBJ1-2; D possibly corresponds to TRBD1 (6 bases). From germline, CDR1 is MDHEN and CDR2 SYDVKM. This CDR3 region has 14 residues. V shed 5 bases and J shed 4 bases, with 14 bases lying between them. CDR3: CASSVGTTVYGYTF. The DNA for the CDR3 is TGTGCCAGCAGTGTCGGGACAACGGTCTATGGCTACACCTTC.

The chain is built from TRBV29-1 and TRBJ2-5; TRBD1 matches at 7 bases. The trim removed 8 bases at V and 1 base at J, leaving 22 bases unmatched. The germline V gene has CDR1 SQVTM and CDR2 ANQGSEA. There are 18 residues in the CDR3. The DNA for the CDR3 is TGCAGCACATCTCCGGGACAGCACACTAAAGGTTCCCAAGAGACCCAGTACTTC. Encoded protein: CSTSPGQHTKGSQETQYF.

The V gene is TRBV7-8, the J gene TRBJ2-7, with a tentative D call TRBD2 (7 bases). V was pared by 2 bases and J by 3 bases, with 17 bases between. Germline V gene lookup returns CDR1 SGHVS and CDR2 FQNEAQ. The CDR3 extends over 16 amino acids. CDR3 sequence (DNA): TGTGCCAGCAGCTTAAGGGGGGGGAGTCTGAACTACGAGCAGTACTTC. It translates to CASSLRGGSLNYEQYF.

This chain uses TRBV28 with TRBJ1-6; the D gene is possibly TRBD1 (6 bases). V was shortened by 7 bases and J by 14 bases, with 21 bases between the two germline ends. The germline V gene has CDR1 MDHEN and CDR2 SYDVKM. The CDR3 runs to 14 residues. The CDR3 nucleotides read TGTGCCAGCAAGGGGGAACGGCCCAATTGGGCCCTCCACTTT. Its translation: CASKGERPNWALHF. The full variable domain, completed using reference TRBV28 and TRBJ1-6, is DVKVTQSSRYLVKRTGEKVFLECVQDMDHENMFWYRQDPGLGLRLIYFSYDVKMKEKGDIPEGYSVSREKKERFSLILESASTNQTSMYLCASKGERPNWALHFGNGTRLTVT.

This chain connects TRBV28 to TRBJ1-1; 7 nucleotides agree with TRBD1. V lost 5 bases and J lost 3; bases outside the gene matches: 9. Germline CDR1 and CDR2: MDHEN and SYDVKM. CDR3 size: 15 residues. The chain's CDR3 is CASSLLRQGDTEAFF. The CDR3, as DNA: TGTGCCAGCAGTCTCCTTCGACAGGGTGACACTGAAGCTTTCTTT.

This chain links TRBV25-1 with TRBJ1-4; maybe TRBD1 (5 bases). Trimming cost V 3 bases and J 2 bases, with 13 bases left between them. The CDR3 consists of 16 residues. Germline CDR1 reads MGHDK; CDR2 reads SYGVNS. For the CDR3, the DNA is TGTGCCAGCAGTGAGGGCAGACAGAATACTAATGAAAAACTGTTTTTT. It translates to CASSEGRQNTNEKLFF.

This chain uses TRBV28 with TRBJ2-3; 7 positions agree with TRBD2. Per germline, CDR1 MDHEN and CDR2 SYDVKM. J lost 0 bases, V lost 7 bases, and 4 bases had no gene match. The CDR3 has 14 residues. The CDR3 loop reads CASILSGSTDTQYF. The CDR3 DNA reads TGTGCCAGCATCCTTAGCGGGAGCACAGATACGCAGTATTTT.

This clone was recorded a few times. The genes are TRBV6-4 and TRBJ1-1, with D tentatively TRBD1 (5 bases). This CDR3 contains 12 residues. CDR1 is MRHNA, CDR2 SNTAGT, per germline. V was trimmed by 5 bases and J by 8 bases, leaving 12 bases between them. In DNA, the CDR3 is TGTGCCAGCAGTCCTGGACACGGCGAAGCTTTCTTT. Its protein product is CASSPGHGEAFF.

The chain carries TRBV3-1 (or the pseudogene TRBV3-2) and TRBJ1-2; maybe TRBD1 (6 bases). Germline CDR1 LGHDT, CDR2 YNNKEL (reference sequence). V was cut by 1 base and J by 7 bases, with 13 bases left in between. The CDR3 length is 14 residues. The DNA for the CDR3 is TGTGCCAGCAGCCAAGTGGCGGGGGCCTCTGGCTACACCTTC. This sequence encodes CASSQVAGASGYTF.

This clone was detected a few times. The V gene is TRBV15, the J gene TRBJ2-3, with 9 nucleotides matching TRBD2. There are 16 residues in the CDR3. Germline V gene data show CDR1 as LNHNV and CDR2 as YYDKDF (reference sequence). Trimming removed 5 bases from V and 3 bases from J; junction bases left unmatched: 9. CDR3 nucleotides: TGTGCCACCAGCCTTCGAGGGAGCGGGAGGACAGATACGCAGTATTTT. This codes for CATSLRGSGRTDTQYF. Based on the CDR3 plus reference TRBV15 and TRBJ2-3, the full variable domain is DAMVIQNPRYQVTQFGKPVTLSCSQTLNHNVMYWYQQKSSQAPKLLFHYYDKDFNNEADTPDNFQSRRPNTSFCFLDIRSPGLGDTAMYLCATSLRGSGRTDTQYFGPGTRLTVL.

The rearrangement uses TRBV7-2 and TRBJ1-4; D possibly corresponds to TRBD1 (5 bases). Germline-derived CDR1 and CDR2 are SGHTA and FQGNSA. V was trimmed by 4 bases and J by 2 bases, leaving 17 bases between them. This CDR3 contains 17 residues. The CDR3 DNA follows: TGTGCCAGCAGCTCAAATGGGGCGGGGTCGACTAATGAAAAACTGTTTTTT. It encodes CASSSNGAGSTNEKLFF.

The chain joins TRBV5-4 to TRBJ1-4, with TRBD1 as a possible D gene (5 bases). The CDR3 length is 16 residues. The V gene lost 2 bases and the J gene lost 5 bases, with 16 bases spanning the gap. CDR1 is SGHNT, CDR2 YYREEE, per germline (reference sequence). CDR3 in DNA: TGTGCCAGCAGCTTCGGGGGAATTTGGGGGAATGAAAAACTGTTTTTT. As protein: CASSFGGIWGNEKLFF.

The gene calls are TRBV7-2 and TRBJ2-5; TRBD2 aligns across 13 bases. The V and J ends lost 5 bases and 5 bases, in that order; junction bases with no gene match: 5. The CDR3 totals 15 residues. Germline CDR1 SGHTA, CDR2 FQGNSA. The CDR3 DNA reads TGTGCCAGCAGCCCGGGACTAGCGGGGATTGAGACCCAGTACTTC. It encodes CASSPGLAGIETQYF.

The rearrangement joins TRBV9 to TRBJ1-1; TRBD1 is a possible D gene (5 bases). V was cut by 3 bases and J by 0 bases, with 9 bases left in between. This CDR3 has 14 amino acids. Germline V gene lookup returns CDR1 SGDLS and CDR2 YYNGEE. The CDR3 sequence is CASSGAGLNTEAFF. DNA for the CDR3: TGTGCCAGCAGCGGCGCAGGGCTGAACACTGAAGCTTTCTTT.

This clone appeared a single time. The gene calls are TRBV27 and TRBJ2-5, with 11 nucleotides matching TRBD2. V lost 5 bases, J lost 4 bases, and 18 bases stayed unmatched. Germline loops: CDR1 MNHEY, CDR2 SMNVEV (reference sequence). The CDR3 is made up of 19 amino acids. The CDR3 is CASSPRGTSGIPPGETQYF. DNA for the CDR3: TGTGCCAGCAGTCCGCGAGGGACTAGCGGTATACCTCCAGGAGAGACCCAGTACTTC.

A few counts support this clone. The CDR3 spells CASSPGTGVNTEAFF. CDR3 nucleotide sequence: TGTGCCAGCAGTCCCGGGACAGGGGTGAACACTGAAGCTTTCTTT. The chain couples TRBV6-2 or TRBV6-3 to TRBJ1-1; 10 bases are shared with TRBD1. Germline CDR1 and CDR2: MNHEY and SVGEGT. CDR3 length: 15 residues. The V gene end was trimmed by 5 bases and the J gene end by 0 bases; junction bases not matched to a gene: 3.

The chain recombines TRBV15 with TRBJ2-5; the D gene is possibly TRBD2 (6 bases). The CDR3 has 15 residues. Germline-derived CDR1 and CDR2 are LNHNV and YYDKDF (reference sequence). The germline V and J ends were trimmed by 0 bases and 9 bases, with 17 bases remaining between them. The CDR3 region has the DNA TGTGCCACCAGCAGAGATCGGGGACTGGAGGGAGCCCAGTACTTC. Translated: CATSRDRGLEGAQYF. The full variable domain, with the rest looked up from reference TRBV15 and TRBJ2-5, is DAMVIQNPRYQVTQFGKPVTLSCSQTLNHNVMYWYQQKSSQAPKLLFHYYDKDFNNEADTPDNFQSRRPNTSFCFLDIRSPGLGDTAMYLCATSRDRGLEGAQYFGPGTRLLVL.

This clone occurred once. This chain links TRBV5-1 with TRBJ2-5; 8 positions match TRBD2. The V gene's germline CDR1 is SGHRS and CDR2 YFSETQ. With 7 bases clipped from V and 5 bases from J, the junction kept 10 bases outside the gene matches. The CDR3 totals 14 residues. The CDR3 spells CASRRSGSEETQYF. The CDR3 DNA reads TGCGCCAGCCGTCGGAGCGGGAGTGAGGAGACCCAGTACTTC. Based on the CDR3 plus reference TRBV5-1 and TRBJ2-5, the full variable domain is KAGVTQTPRYLIKTRGQQVTLSCSPISGHRSVSWYQQTPGQGLQFLFEYFSETQRNKGNFPGRFSGRQFSNSRSEMNVSTLELGDSALYLCASRRSGSEETQYFGPGTRLLVL.

V usage is TRBV10-2 and J usage is TRBJ2-2, with TRBD2 matching over 8 bases. The trim removed 6 bases at V and 6 bases at J, leaving 6 bases unmatched. This CDR3 has 14 amino acids. CDR1 is WSHSY, CDR2 SAAADI, per germline. The CDR3, as DNA: TGCGCCAGCAGGGCCGGGACTAGGGCCGGGGAGCTGTTTTTT. It yields the protein CASRAGTRAGELFF.

J is TRBJ2-2 and V is TRBV6-5, with 7 positions matching TRBD1. The germline CDR1 and CDR2 sequences are MNHEY and SVGAGI. This CDR3 region has 14 residues. The V segment lost 6 bases and the J segment 6 bases; nucleotides outside the gene matches: 7. The CDR3 protein is CASRETGLPGELFF. DNA for the CDR3: TGTGCCAGCAGGGAGACAGGGCTCCCCGGGGAGCTGTTTTTT.

This chain joins TRBV2 and TRBJ1-1; D might be TRBD1 (5 bases). The CDR3 is made up of 14 amino acids. V lost 6 bases, J lost 4 bases, and 15 bases lay in between. The V gene's germline CDR1 is SNHLY and CDR2 FYNNEI. The CDR3 loop is CASRAGGGVTEAFF. CDR3 sequence (DNA): TGTGCCAGCAGAGCGGGGGGGGGAGTCACTGAAGCTTTCTTT.

The chain recombines TRBV4-2 with TRBJ2-3, with 9 bases matching TRBD2. The CDR3 has 16 amino acids. Germline V gene data show CDR1 as LGHNA and CDR2 as YNFKEQ. V lost 1 base to trimming and J lost 5 bases; unmatched junction nucleotides: 7. The CDR3 loop is CASSQASGTMIDTQYF. The CDR3 DNA reads TGTGCCAGCAGCCAAGCTAGCGGGACAATGATAGATACGCAGTATTTT.

This chain uses TRBV5-5 with TRBJ1-1, with D unclear. This CDR3 spans 12 amino acids. Trimming left V 0 bases short and J 9 bases short, with 9 bases between. The germline CDR1 and CDR2 sequences are SGHKS and YYEKEE (reference sequence). CDR3 protein: CASSLDGRQAFF. The CDR3 coding sequence is TGTGCCAGCAGCTTGGACGGCAGGCAAGCTTTCTTT.

This sequence joins TRBV18 and TRBJ1-5, with D tentatively TRBD1 (5 bases). The CDR3 consists of 18 residues. Germline V gene data show CDR1 as KGHSH and CDR2 as LQKENI. Trimming stripped 3 bases from V and 2 bases from J, with 20 bases between. CDR3 amino acids: CASSPESGRWGGNQPQHF. DNA of the CDR3: TGTGCCAGCTCACCTGAGTCAGGGAGGTGGGGTGGCAATCAGCCCCAGCATTTT.

V and J are TRBV7-8 and TRBJ2-3; TRBD2 might be the D (6 bases). The V end was cut by 1 base, the J end by 4 bases, with 15 bases between. This CDR3 spans 16 amino acids. Looked up from germline, CDR1 is SGHVS and CDR2 is FQNEAQ. In DNA, the CDR3 is TGTGCCAGCAGCTTAGTGGCGGGGTACTGGTCAGATACGCAGTATTTT. This sequence encodes CASSLVAGYWSDTQYF.